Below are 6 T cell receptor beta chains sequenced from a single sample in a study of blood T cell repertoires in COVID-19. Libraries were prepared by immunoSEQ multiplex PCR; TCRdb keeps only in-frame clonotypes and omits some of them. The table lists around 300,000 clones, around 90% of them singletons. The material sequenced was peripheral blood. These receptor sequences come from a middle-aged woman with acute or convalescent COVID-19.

The DNA for the CDR3 is TGTGCCACCAGTGACCAAGACAGGGACTGGGGCAATCAGCCCCAGCATTTT. It specifies CATSDQDRDWGNQPQHF. The rearrangement links TRBV24-1 to TRBJ1-5, with 7 bases fitting TRBD1. The CDR3 has 17 amino acids. Germline V CDR1 and CDR2: KGHDR, SFDVKD. Trimming cost V 4 bases and J 2 bases; bases outside gene matches: 10.

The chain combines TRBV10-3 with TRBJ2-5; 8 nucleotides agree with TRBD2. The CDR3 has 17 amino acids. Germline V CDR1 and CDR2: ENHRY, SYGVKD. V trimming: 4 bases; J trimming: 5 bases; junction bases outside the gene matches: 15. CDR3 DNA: TGTGCCATCAGTGTGACGCTAGCGGGCAAAACGGAGGAGACCCAGTACTTC. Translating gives CAISVTLAGKTEETQYF.

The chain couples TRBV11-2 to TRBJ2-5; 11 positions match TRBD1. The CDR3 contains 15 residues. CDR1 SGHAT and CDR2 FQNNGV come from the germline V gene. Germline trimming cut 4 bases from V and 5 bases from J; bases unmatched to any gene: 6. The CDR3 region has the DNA TGTGCCAGCAGCTATGGGACAGGGGGACGGGAGACCCAGTACTTC. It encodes CASSYGTGGRETQYF.

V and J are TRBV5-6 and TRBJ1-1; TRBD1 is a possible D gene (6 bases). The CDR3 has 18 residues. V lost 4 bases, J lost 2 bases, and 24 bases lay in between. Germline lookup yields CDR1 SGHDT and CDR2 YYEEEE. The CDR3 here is CASSRIEGPGVGNTEAFF. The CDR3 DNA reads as TGTGCCAGCAGCCGAATAGAGGGGCCAGGGGTGGGAAACACTGAAGCTTTCTTT.

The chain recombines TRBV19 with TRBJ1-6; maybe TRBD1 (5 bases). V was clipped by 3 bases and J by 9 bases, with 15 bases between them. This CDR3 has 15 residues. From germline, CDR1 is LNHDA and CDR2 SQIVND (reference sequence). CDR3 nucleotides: TGTGCCAGTAGTATTACAGGCCCCAGTGGTTCACCCCTCCACTTT. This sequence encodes CASSITGPSGSPLHF.

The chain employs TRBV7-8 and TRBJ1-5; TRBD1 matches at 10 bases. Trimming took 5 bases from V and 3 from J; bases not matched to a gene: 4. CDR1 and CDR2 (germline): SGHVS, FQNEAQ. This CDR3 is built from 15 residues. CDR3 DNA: TGTGCCAGCAGCCTGGACAGGGGGACCAATCAGCCCCAGCATTTT. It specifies CASSLDRGTNQPQHF.